This TCR beta chain derives from a study of human T cells and chemical hapten exposure. Study background: The use of 2% DPC on around 2 cm by around 2 cm of upper inner arm skin constituted sensitization.

The library gave individual cDNA molecules unique molecular identifiers. TCRdb itself ran the RACE reads through MiXCR, one entry per CDR3 protein. The data show more than 150,000 distinct CDR3 sequences, approximately 29% seen once. Germline V gene lookup returns CDR1 SGHAT and CDR2 FQDESV (reference sequence). The ends were cut back, 4 bases at V and 3 bases at J, with 9 bases in the middle. This CDR3 is 13 amino acids long. Time point: pre-sensitization, week 0. Treatment described: therapeutic diphenylcyclopropenone sensitization with weekly scalp DPC. The receptor was isolated from a woman aged 25 to 39 with alopecia areata. Some clones in this sample may be carry-over from other donors' samples. The chain links TRBV11-1 to TRBJ1-1; D is uncertain. The specimen comprised whole blood, sampled in connection with sensitization to the hapten diphenylcyclopropenone (DPC). CDR3 in amino acids: CASSSSSDTEAFF. The CDR3 coding sequence is TGTGCCAGCAGCTCCTCGTCGGACACTGAAGCTTTCTTT.